This TCR beta chain was sequenced in a study of shared clonotypes between healthy human individuals. Overall study findings and caveats: The study's rarefaction showed incomplete sorted-subset sequencing despite large depth.

The CDR3 loop spans 15 amino acids. V shed 6 bases and J shed 0 bases, with 12 bases lying between them. The germline V gene has CDR1 MNHNS and CDR2 SASEGT. Naivety among CD8 cells was defined by CD45RO negativity and positive CCR7 selection, thereby excluding terminally differentiated effector memory CD45RA+ cells. Only in-frame clones appear in the TCRdb table, and some are missing; sequencing was by immunoSEQ multiplex PCR. Of around 2.1 million clones listed, more than 85% are singletons. On this clone itself: The antigen is unknown.

Sequencing input: naive CD8+ T cells from PBMCs. This sequence joins TRBV6-1 and TRBJ2-1; D unclear. The source of this sequence is a man between 18 and 29 years old in good health. Some clones in this sample may be carry-over from other donors' samples. CDR3 DNA: TGTGCCAGCAGGCTGGCTACCCGCTCCTACAATGAGCAGTTCTTC. This sequence encodes CASRLATRSYNEQFF.